The rows below give T cell receptor beta chains drawn from one sample of a study of beta chain features in type 1 diabetes. Here immunoSEQ multiplex PCR was the method, and the copy in TCRdb shows in-frame clones only, minus some. The table records about 150,000 clones, around 10% of them present only once. Sequencing input: central memory CD4+ T cells from blood. These receptors were taken from a man between 18 and 35 years old in good health. Each CDR3 is given with its conserved first and last residue. The D gene is left open where the match is weak. The size field is filled for only some rows; it gives once, few, many or a size class.

d_call	v_call	j_call	clone_size	cdr3_aa	cdr3_nt
.	TRBV7-2	TRBJ2-7	.	CASSPSMGQYF	TGTGCCAGCAGCCCGTCCATGGGGCAGTACTTC
TRBD2	TRBV9	TRBJ2-1	few	CASSGGVSGYNEQFF	TGTGCCAGCAGCGGAGGGGTTAGCGGGTACAATGAGCAGTTCTTC
.	TRBV7-3	TRBJ2-3	.	CASSIRGHDTQYF	TGTGCCAGCAGCATCCGGGGGCACGATACGCAGTATTTT
.	TRBV11-2	TRBJ2-2	few	CAEMRRGPGELFF	TGTGCCGAAATGAGGAGGGGACCCGGGGAGCTGTTTTTT
.	TRBV14	TRBJ2-6	few	CASSHSGANVLTF	TGTGCCAGCAGCCATTCTGGGGCCAACGTCCTGACTTTC
.	TRBV29-1	TRBJ1-3	.	CSATGRGSGNTIYF	TGCAGCGCCACGGGACGGGGCTCTGGAAACACCATATATTTT
.	TRBV9	TRBJ2-3	.	CASSVESYTDTQYF	TGTGCCAGCAGCGTGGAAAGCTACACAGATACGCAGTATTTT
.	TRBV4-2	TRBJ1-1	.	CASSQSRGSFTEAFF	TGTGCCAGCAGCCAATCTCGAGGGTCCTTCACTGAAGCTTTCTTT
.	TRBV7-3	TRBJ2-2	.	CASSRSLTGELFF	TGTGCCAGCAGCCGATCGTTAACCGGGGAGCTGTTTTTT
.	TRBV5-6	TRBJ2-5	.	CASSRPSETQYF	TGTGCCAGCAGCCGGCCGTCGGAGACCCAGTACTTC
.	TRBV5-4	TRBJ2-1	few	CASSSSGVGEQFF	TGTGCCAGCAGCTCTTCAGGGGTGGGGGAGCAGTTCTTC
.	TRBV10-3	TRBJ2-1	many	CAISVGVHEQFF	TGTGCCATCAGTGTAGGGGTTCATGAGCAGTTCTTC
.	TRBV11-1	TRBJ1-2	few	CASSLVQPTNGYTF	TGTGCCAGCAGCTTAGTACAGCCGACTAATGGCTACACCTTC
.	TRBV7-9	TRBJ1-2	.	CASSFHIYGYTF	TGTGCCAGCAGCTTTCACATCTATGGCTACACCTTC
TRBD1	TRBV28	TRBJ2-3	.	CASSPIGGTGVRDTQYF	TGTGCCAGCAGTCCCATCGGAGGGACAGGGGTACGAGATACGCAGTATTTT
.	TRBV28	TRBJ1-2	few	CASMPPGSAGYTF	TGTGCCAGCATGCCGCCAGGCAGTGCGGGCTACACCTTC
.	TRBV4-3	TRBJ2-3	.	CASSQAGTSTDTQYF	TGCGCCAGCAGCCAAGCCGGGACTAGCACAGATACGCAGTATTTT
.	TRBV4-3	TRBJ1-1	few	CASSHRANTEAFF	TGCGCCAGCAGTCACAGGGCCAACACTGAAGCTTTCTTT
TRBD2	TRBV28	TRBJ2-3	.	CASSSLAGHTDTQYF	TGTGCCAGCAGTTCCCTAGCGGGGCACACAGATACGCAGTATTTT
TRBD1	TRBV2	TRBJ2-4	.	CASNGQENIQYF	TGTGCCAGCAACGGACAGGAGAACATTCAGTACTTC
.	TRBV28	TRBJ2-7	.	CASSRESRYEQYF	TGTGCCAGCAGCAGGGAGTCTAGGTACGAGCAGTACTTC
TRBD2	TRBV6-6	TRBJ2-3	.	CASSYKPSGGTDTQYF	TGTGCCAGCAGTTACAAGCCTAGCGGGGGCACAGATACGCAGTATTTT
TRBD2	TRBV14	TRBJ2-3	.	CASSLSGGSTDTQYF	TGTGCCAGCAGTCTCAGCGGGGGTAGCACAGATACGCAGTATTTT
.	TRBV7-2	TRBJ2-5	.	CASSLDGRPRETQYF	TGTGCCAGCAGCTTAGACGGCAGGCCTAGGGAGACCCAGTACTTC
.	TRBV20-1	TRBJ2-7	few	CSARDQSSYF	TGCAGTGCTAGAGATCAGTCTTCGTACTTC
.	TRBV19	TRBJ1-2	.	CASSRRYDGYTF	TGTGCCAGTAGTCGGCGTTATGATGGCTACACCTTC
.	TRBV5-6	TRBJ2-4	.	CASSLAGADIQYF	TGTGCCAGCAGCTTGGCGGGGGCAGACATTCAGTACTTC
TRBD1	TRBV5-4	TRBJ1-2	.	CASSSRQGGTYGYTF	TGTGCCAGCAGCTCTCGACAGGGTGGGACCTATGGCTACACCTTC
.	TRBV18	TRBJ2-1	few	CASSPPGDDEQFF	TGTGCCAGCTCACCCCCCGGGGACGATGAGCAGTTCTTC
TRBD2	TRBV18	TRBJ2-1	few	CASSPPASGDNNEQFF	TGTGCCAGCTCACCACCGGCTAGCGGGGATAACAATGAGCAGTTCTTC
.	TRBV29-1	TRBJ2-1	.	CSSRDGLYNEQFF	TGCAGCAGCCGGGACGGGCTCTACAATGAGCAGTTCTTC
.	TRBV29-1	TRBJ2-1	few	CSVAAGYNEQFF	TGCAGCGTTGCGGCAGGATACAATGAGCAGTTCTTC
TRBD1	TRBV6-5	TRBJ1-2	many	CASSPTGGSGYTF	TGTGCCAGCAGCCCCACAGGGGGGTCCGGCTACACCTTC
TRBD1	TRBV30	TRBJ1-4	few	CAWSTRTGANEKLFF	TGTGCCTGGAGCACCCGGACAGGCGCTAATGAAAAACTGTTTTTT
.	TRBV11-2	TRBJ2-2	.	CASSPGRTGLAGELFF	TGTGCCAGCAGCCCCGGGAGGACAGGGCTGGCCGGGGAGCTGTTTTTT
.	TRBV29-1	TRBJ2-5	many	CSVERMGGGRQETQYF	TGCAGCGTTGAACGAATGGGCGGGGGCCGCCAAGAGACCCAGTACTTC
.	TRBV2	TRBJ1-1	.	CASRQEGVNTEAFF	TGTGCCAGCAGACAGGAGGGGGTGAACACTGAAGCTTTCTTT
.	TRBV30	TRBJ1-1	few	CAWRKSTFTEAFF	TGTGCCTGGAGGAAATCTACATTCACTGAAGCTTTCTTT
.	TRBV5-4	TRBJ1-1	few	CASRRAGAGEAFF	TGTGCCAGCAGGAGGGCAGGGGCAGGTGAAGCTTTCTTT
.	TRBV11-1	TRBJ1-1	few	CASSATTGNTEAFF	TGTGCCAGCAGCGCTACGACAGGGAACACTGAAGCTTTCTTT
.	TRBV28	TRBJ1-2	.	CASKKPGARNYGYTF	TGTGCCAGCAAAAAACCCGGGGCACGGAACTATGGCTACACCTTC
.	TRBV4-3	TRBJ1-5	.	CASSHHRLRDGRIYSNQPQHF	TGCGCCAGCAGCCACCACCGTCTCCGGGACGGACGGATTTATAGCAATCAGCCCCAGCATTTT
.	TRBV10-3	TRBJ2-5	many	CAISESQTGTQYF	TGTGCCATCAGTGAGTCTCAAACGGGGACCCAGTACTTC
.	TRBV18	TRBJ2-7	.	CASSPLGNEQYF	TGTGCCAGCTCACCATTGGGGAACGAGCAGTACTTC
TRBD1	TRBV29-1	TRBJ2-5	few	CSVAGRGLETQYF	TGCAGCGTTGCGGGCAGGGGGCTGGAGACCCAGTACTTC
.	TRBV28	TRBJ2-7	.	CASMAYEQYF	TGTGCCAGCATGGCCTACGAGCAGTACTTC
.	TRBV27	TRBJ2-7	few	CASSALQGGSSYEQYF	TGTGCCAGCAGTGCCCTACAGGGGGGGAGCTCCTACGAGCAGTACTTC
.	TRBV29-1	TRBJ2-2	few	CSVEGDGGTGELFF	TGCAGCGTTGAGGGGGACGGGGGCACCGGGGAGCTGTTTTTT
.	TRBV7-6	TRBJ2-7	.	CASSWDFQSEQYF	TGTGCCAGCAGCTGGGACTTTCAGTCCGAGCAGTACTTC
TRBD2	TRBV2	TRBJ2-1	few	CASSARLADNEQFF	TGTGCCAGCAGTGCCAGACTAGCGGACAATGAGCAGTTCTTC